This passage covers 13 T cell receptor beta chains from one sample sequenced in a study of shared clonotypes between healthy human individuals. Repertoires were generated with immunoSEQ multiplex PCR, while TCRdb's copy carries only in-frame clones and drops some. Seen here are roughly 680,000 clones, about two thirds observed once, and the top ten hold 1.8%. The sequenced sample consisted of memory CD4+ T cells sorted from blood. The sample's subset: CD45RA-negative fraction. The source of these receptors is a woman aged 25 to 45 in good health.

The J gene is TRBJ2-3, the V gene TRBV6-1; possibly TRBD1 or TRBD2 for D (5 bases each). The CDR3 has 13 amino acids. Germline CDR1 reads MNHNS; CDR2 reads SASEGT. Trimming removed 4 bases from V and 5 bases from J, with 10 bases in between. The CDR3 is CASSGGIEDTQYF. The CDR3 bases are TGTGCCAGCAGTGGGGGGATTGAAGATACGCAGTATTTT.

In nucleotides, the CDR3 is TGTGCCAGCAGATCATGGACTAGCGTACCCTACGAGCAGTACTTC. Residues: CASRSWTSVPYEQYF. The chain links TRBV28 to TRBJ2-7; 9 nucleotides match TRBD2. The CDR3 extends over 15 amino acids. Per the germline V gene, CDR1 is MDHEN and CDR2 is SYDVKM. V trimming: 6 bases; J trimming: 2 bases; junction bases outside the gene matches: 8.

There are a few counts of this clone. The gene calls are TRBV19 and TRBJ2-4; D tentatively fits TRBD1 or TRBD2 (6 bases each). This CDR3 has 14 residues. Trimming left V 8 bases short and J 0 bases short, with 11 bases between. Per the germline V gene, CDR1 is LNHDA and CDR2 is SQIVND (reference sequence). CDR3 in DNA: TGTGCCAGTGGGGGGCAACTAGCCAAAAACATTCAGTACTTC. Translating it yields CASGGQLAKNIQYF.

The chain employs TRBV4-2 and TRBJ2-7, with 8 bases identical to TRBD2. The germline V gene encodes CDR1 LGHNA and CDR2 YNFKEQ. J was trimmed by 3 bases and V by 2 bases; bases with no gene match: 9. This CDR3 contains 16 residues. As DNA, the CDR3 is TGTGCCAGCAGCCAAAGTGTTCGGGAGGGCCACTACGAGCAGTACTTC. This encodes CASSQSVREGHYEQYF.

The chain employs TRBV28 and TRBJ1-1; tentative D call: TRBD1 (5 bases). Trimming pared 1 base from V and 5 bases from J, leaving 14 bases between. The CDR3 extends over 15 amino acids. Germline CDR1 MDHEN, CDR2 SYDVKM. The CDR3 is CASSLSPPGWTEAFF. CDR3 bases: TGTGCCAGCAGTTTATCCCCCCCAGGGTGGACTGAAGCTTTCTTT.

This clone was counted a single time. This same CDR3 is encoded by further DNA sequences in the sample. The CDR3: CSVAAQHYGYTF. CDR3 bases: TGCAGCGTTGCGGCACAGCACTATGGCTACACCTTC. This chain uses TRBV29-1 with TRBJ1-2; no clear D gene. This CDR3 is 12 amino acids long. CDR1 is SQVTM and CDR2 is ANQGSEA in the germline V gene. The V end was cut by 4 bases, the J end by 3 bases, with 9 bases between.

V is TRBV10-2 and J is TRBJ2-7; no clear D. V was shortened by 6 bases and J by 1 base, with 7 bases between the two germline ends. Looked up from germline, CDR1 is WSHSY and CDR2 is SAAADI. The CDR3 sequence is 12 residues long. The CDR3 reads CASSALSYEQYF. For the CDR3, the DNA is TGCGCCAGCAGCGCCCTTTCCTACGAGCAGTACTTC.

J is TRBJ2-1 and V is TRBV6-4; D not certain. CDR3 size: 14 residues. Germline V lookup: CDR1 MRHNA, CDR2 SNTAGT. Trimming removed 4 bases from V and 8 bases from J, with 15 bases in between. The CDR3, as DNA: TGTGCCAGCAGTGCCTCCACCAGTTCTGATGAGCAGTTCTTC. It specifies CASSASTSSDEQFF.

J is TRBJ1-1 and V is TRBV5-4, with a weak D call TRBD1 (5 bases). Trimming removed 7 bases from V and 1 base from J, with 14 bases in between. The CDR3 sequence is 14 residues long. Germline CDR1 reads SGHNT; CDR2 reads YYREEE (reference sequence). Here the CDR3 DNA reads TGTGCCAGCTCCTGGGTCGGGGGGAACACTGAAGCTTTCTTT. It specifies CASSWVGGNTEAFF.

The chain uses TRBV21-1 and TRBJ2-7; the listed D gene, TRBD1, was not tested against the DNA. TRBV21-1 is a recognized pseudogene. The CDR3 consists of 17 residues. Here the CDR3 reads CASSKVGQTLSSYEQYF. CDR3 coding DNA: TGTGCCAGCAGCAAAGTGGGACAGACACTCAGCTCCTACGAGCAGTACTTC.

The V gene is TRBV4-2, the J gene TRBJ1-4; D is unclear. Germline V gene sequence: CDR1 LGHNA, CDR2 YNFKEQ. The CDR3 is 15 amino acids. With 7 bases removed from V and 1 base from J, the gap between germline ends came to 13 bases. The chain's CDR3 is CASTLQYRTNEKLFF. The CDR3 DNA reads as TGTGCCAGCACCCTGCAATATCGAACTAATGAAAAACTGTTTTTT.

The chain carries TRBV11-2 and TRBJ2-7; tentative D call: TRBD1 (6 bases). CDR3 length: 13 amino acids. V was shortened by 2 bases and J by 5 bases, with 10 bases between the two germline ends. CDR1 and CDR2 from the germline V gene are SGHAT and FQNNGV. CDR3 loop: CASSLRGSDEQYF. As DNA, the CDR3 is TGTGCCAGCAGCTTAAGGGGGTCAGACGAGCAGTACTTC.

This chain links TRBV28 with TRBJ2-7; TRBD1 matches at 9 bases. Germline V gene data show CDR1 as MDHEN and CDR2 as SYDVKM. Germline trimming cut 11 bases from V and 1 base from J; bases unmatched to any gene: 6. This CDR3 contains 13 residues. In DNA form, the CDR3 reads TGTGCCGGAGCCGGGACAGGGTCCTACGAGCAGTACTTC. This sequence encodes CAGAGTGSYEQYF.